Listed below are T cell receptor beta chains from one sample, sequenced in a study of CD8 T cells in ankylosing spondylitis. One entry per CDR3 protein results from TCRdb running MiXCR on the 5' RACE reads. The sample shows about 140,000 distinct CDR3 sequences, roughly 8.3% of them seen only once. The sample was synovial fluid, either unsorted or a sorted T cell fraction (not recorded which). These TCRs come from a male donor with ankylosing spondylitis. Each CDR3 is given with its conserved first and last residue. The order of the fields is V gene, clone size, J gene, D gene, CDR3 protein, CDR3 DNA. D genes are given only for firm matches. Only some rows state a clone size, as once, few, many or a class for expanded clones.

TRBV10-3	.	TRBJ1-1	.	CAISPQQGNTEAFF	TGTGCCATCAGCCCCCAACAGGGCAACACTGAAGCTTTCTTT
TRBV6-1	.	TRBJ2-1	.	CASSPVLSSYNEQFF	TGTGCCAGCAGTCCGGTTCTCAGCTCCTACAATGAGCAGTTCTTC
TRBV2	many	TRBJ2-2	TRBD1	CASQRTGGITGELFF	TGTGCCAGCCAAAGGACAGGGGGGATCACCGGGGAGCTGTTTTTT
TRBV20-1	.	TRBJ2-4	TRBD1	CSAGDSVKIQYF	TGCAGTGCAGGGGACAGTGTAAAAATTCAGTACTTC
TRBV11-2	.	TRBJ2-1	TRBD2	CASSAVLRGRLAGETYNEQFF	TGTGCCAGCAGCGCCGTACTTAGGGGTCGGCTAGCGGGGGAAACCTACAATGAGCAGTTCTTC
TRBV12-3/TRBV12-4	many	TRBJ1-5	TRBD1	CASSTLTGTDQPQHF	TGTGCCAGCAGTACCTTGACAGGGACGGATCAGCCCCAGCATTTT
TRBV6-1	few	TRBJ2-5	.	CASSPPGFGGETQYF	TGTGCCAGCAGTCCACCAGGTTTCGGGGGAGAGACCCAGTACTTC
TRBV24-1	many	TRBJ2-1	TRBD2	CATSARPGLAGSYNEQFF	TGTGCCACCAGTGCCCGCCCGGGACTAGCGGGTTCCTACAATGAGCAGTTCTTC
TRBV6-2/TRBV6-3	many	TRBJ2-7	TRBD2	CASSSSPGREGTEQYF	TGTGCCAGCAGTTCGAGTCCAGGGCGGGAGGGCACCGAGCAGTACTTC
TRBV5-1	.	TRBJ2-1	.	CASSLAWAGYNEQFF	TGCGCCAGCAGCTTGGCGTGGGCAGGGTACAATGAGCAGTTCTTC
TRBV6-1	many	TRBJ1-5	.	CASSRNWNQPQHF	TGTGCCAGCAGTCGCAATTGGAATCAGCCCCAGCATTTT
TRBV12-3/TRBV12-4	many	TRBJ2-1	TRBD2	CASSLLRGGHGAYNEQFF	TGTGCCAGCAGTTTATTACGGGGGGGCCATGGGGCCTACAATGAGCAGTTCTTC
TRBV4-2	many	TRBJ1-6	TRBD1	CASSQVWDRGSYLHF	TGTGCCAGCAGCCAAGTGTGGGACAGGGGGTCTTACCTCCACTTT
TRBV28	few	TRBJ2-3	.	CASRRGTWGDTQYF	TGTGCCAGCAGAAGGGGGACATGGGGCGATACGCAGTATTTT
TRBV28	.	TRBJ1-5	TRBD1	CASSVTGTGYQPQHF	TGTGCCAGCAGTGTGACCGGGACAGGGTATCAGCCCCAGCATTTT
TRBV11-2	few	TRBJ2-1	TRBD1	CASSPGQESYNEQFF	TGTGCCAGCAGCCCGGGACAGGAATCCTACAATGAGCAGTTCTTC
TRBV18	many	TRBJ2-3	.	CASSPPLADTQYF	TGTGCCAGCTCACCACCGCTAGCAGATACGCAGTATTTT
TRBV7-6	many	TRBJ1-1	.	CASSLRQGNTEAFF	TGTGCCAGCAGCCTCCGGCAGGGGAACACTGAAGCTTTCTTT
TRBV18	.	TRBJ1-1	.	CASSYYGGATEAFF	TGTGCCAGCTCATACTACGGGGGCGCGACTGAAGCTTTCTTT
TRBV19	.	TRBJ1-1	.	CASSMTRDGTEAFF	TGTGCCAGTAGTATGACCAGGGATGGCACTGAAGCTTTCTTT